The 5 T cell receptor beta chains listed next were all sequenced from one sample in a study of regulatory T cells in long-lasting Graves disease. Time point: newly diagnosed GD, antithyroid drugs for less than 3 months. PBMCs provided the RNA from which the TCR library was made. For TCR beta, libraries came from iRepertoire HTBI primers and Arm-PCR of CDR3 regions. TCRdb reprocessed the multiplex PCR reads with MiXCR, giving one entry per CDR3 protein. The table lists about 320,000 distinct CDR3 sequences, 18% of them singletons. The sequencing here drew on peripheral blood mononuclear cells (PBMCs), taken at new diagnosis, from a patient treated with antithyroid drugs. Receptor source: a female donor with Graves disease.

This clonotype was recorded at least ten times. The chain joins TRBV20-1 to TRBJ2-1, with 8 bases that match TRBD2. The ends lost 6 bases at V and 2 bases at J; junction bases unmatched: 18. From germline, CDR1 is DFQATT and CDR2 SNEGSKA (reference sequence). This CDR3 region has 18 residues. The CDR3 reads CSATGAHGSGSPYNEQFF. CDR3 nucleotides: TGCAGTGCGACCGGGGCCCACGGGAGCGGGAGTCCCTACAATGAGCAGTTCTTC.

The sample holds many counts of this clonotype. The rearrangement links TRBV9 to TRBJ2-7; 10 nucleotides agree with TRBD2. Germline values: CDR1 SGDLS, CDR2 YYNGEE. V gave up 0 bases and J gave up 6 bases; unmatched junction bases: 6. The CDR3 is made up of 15 amino acids. The CDR3 DNA reads as TGTGCCAGCAGCGTAGGAGCTAGCGGGAGTGGCGAGCAGTACTTC. This sequence encodes CASSVGASGSGEQYF.

Worth noting for this clonotype: Given a far larger clone just one base away, this is likely a sequencing read error. This chain links TRBV6-1 with TRBJ2-5; 7 bases match TRBD1. Per the germline V gene, CDR1 is MNHNS and CDR2 is SASEGT. This CDR3 contains 15 residues. Trimming took 3 bases from V and 11 from J; bases not matched to a gene: 15. CDR3 bases: TGTGCCAGCAGTGACGGGGACAGCTCCTACAATGAGCAGTACTTC. It specifies CASSDGDSSYNEQYF.

This clonotype was counted ten times or more. V is TRBV7-8 and J is TRBJ2-5; D gene ambiguous. The V gene's germline CDR1 is SGHVS and CDR2 FQNEAQ. This CDR3 spans 15 amino acids. Trimming took off 5 bases at V and 0 bases at J, with 13 bases between the two ends. CDR3 in amino acids: CASSNARVYQETQYF. DNA of the CDR3: TGTGCCAGCAGCAACGCACGGGTCTACCAAGAGACCCAGTACTTC. The whole variable domain, remainder taken from reference TRBV7-8 and TRBJ2-5, is GAGVSQSPRYKVAKRGQDVALRCDPISGHVSLFWYQQALGQGPEFLTYFQNEAQLDKSGLPSDRFFAERPEGSVSTLKIQRTQQEDSAVYLCASSNARVYQETQYFGPGTRLLVL.

This clonotype was counted at least ten times. The gene calls are TRBV14 and TRBJ2-1, with 7 nucleotides matching TRBD1. The V segment lost 4 bases and the J segment 14 bases; nucleotides outside the gene matches: 11. CDR1 SGHDN and CDR2 FVKESK come from the germline V gene. The CDR3 loop spans 13 amino acids. The CDR3 nucleotides are TGTGCCAGCAGCCTGAAAATGACAGGGCCAAAGTTCTTC. Protein: CASSLKMTGPKFF.